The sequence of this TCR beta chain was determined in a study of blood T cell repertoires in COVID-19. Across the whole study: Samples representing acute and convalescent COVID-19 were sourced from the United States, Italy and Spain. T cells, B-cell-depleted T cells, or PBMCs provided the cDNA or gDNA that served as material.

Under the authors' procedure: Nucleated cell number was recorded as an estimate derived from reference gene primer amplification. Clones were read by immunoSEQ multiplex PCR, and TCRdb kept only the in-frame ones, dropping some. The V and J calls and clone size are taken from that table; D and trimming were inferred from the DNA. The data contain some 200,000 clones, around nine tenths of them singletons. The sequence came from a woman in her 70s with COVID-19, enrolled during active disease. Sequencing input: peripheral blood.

The CDR3 here is CASRTAGGGSSYEQYF. CDR3 nucleotide sequence: TGTGCCAGTAGAACCGCAGGCGGCGGGAGCTCCTACGAGCAGTACTTC. This rearrangement joins TRBV19 to TRBJ2-7, with 7 bases aligning to TRBD2. This CDR3 contains 16 residues. Germline assignment: CDR1 LNHDA and CDR2 SQIVND (reference sequence). V lost 6 bases to trimming and J lost 0 bases; unmatched junction nucleotides: 11.